The 13 T cell receptor beta chains below come from one sample, sequenced in a study of cytomegalovirus exposure and HLA in healthy donors. The method was immunoSEQ multiplex PCR; TCRdb's version includes in-frame clones alone and lacks a portion of them. The sample holds fewer than 120,000 clones, around nine tenths seen once. Sequenced: PBMCs. Receptor source: a woman in her late teens or twenties in good health and CMV-seronegative.

CDR3 DNA: TGCGCCAGCAGCTCCTCGGGACAGGGGCCCGAAGAGACCCAGTACTTC. This translates into CASSSSGQGPEETQYF. The chain is built from TRBV5-1 and TRBJ2-5; 10 bases agree with TRBD1. V lost 3 bases and J lost 3; bases outside the gene matches: 8. Germline loops: CDR1 SGHRS, CDR2 YFSETQ. The CDR3 is 16 residues long.

This sequence joins TRBV6-5 and TRBJ2-3; D might be TRBD2 (6 bases). The V end was cut by 5 bases, the J end by 4 bases, with 13 bases between. Germline values: CDR1 MNHEY, CDR2 SVGAGI. The CDR3 covers 14 residues. CDR3 sequence reads: CASSPIWGADTQYF. The CDR3 coding sequence is TGTGCCAGCAGTCCTATCTGGGGGGCAGATACGCAGTATTTT.

This chain connects TRBV7-2 to TRBJ2-6; D is unresolved. V was trimmed by 5 bases and J by 0 bases, leaving 8 bases between them. The CDR3 sequence is 15 residues long. Germline V lookup: CDR1 SGHTA, CDR2 FQGNSA. The CDR3 region is CASSPSSSGANVLTF. As DNA, the CDR3 is TGTGCCAGCAGCCCGAGTAGCTCTGGGGCCAACGTCCTGACTTTC.

The chain is built from TRBV5-1 and TRBJ2-1; TRBD2 aligns across 11 bases. Germline lookup yields CDR1 SGHRS and CDR2 YFSETQ. The V and J ends lost 4 bases and 4 bases, in that order; junction bases with no gene match: 4. This CDR3 spans 15 amino acids. The CDR3 spells CASSKTSGAYNEQFF. The CDR3 nucleotides are TGCGCCAGCAGCAAGACTAGCGGGGCTTACAATGAGCAGTTCTTC.

This clone was seen only a few times. The V and J genes are TRBV7-9 and TRBJ1-2, with D possibly matching TRBD1 (6 bases). The CDR3 length is 16 residues. Germline V gene data show CDR1 as SEHNR and CDR2 as FQNEAQ (reference sequence). Deletions cut 2 bases from V and 4 bases from J, with 17 bases between. CDR3 sequence reads: CASSLFSGAGAYGYTF. The CDR3 coding sequence is TGTGCCAGCAGCTTATTTTCAGGGGCCGGCGCCTATGGCTACACCTTC.

CDR3: CASSLPLPNTEAFF. The CDR3 nucleotides are TGCGCCAGCAGCTTGCCCCTTCCGAACACTGAAGCTTTCTTT. This chain joins TRBV5-1 and TRBJ1-1; D unresolved. Germline CDR1 is SGHRS and CDR2 is YFSETQ. The CDR3 extends over 14 amino acids. Between the trimmed V and J ends, which lost 1 base and 1 base, there was a span of 8 bases.

The chain combines TRBV27 with TRBJ2-2; D unresolved. The length of the CDR3 is 14 residues. Trimming took off 5 bases at V and 3 bases at J, with 10 bases between the two ends. Germline CDR1 MNHEY, CDR2 SMNVEV (reference sequence). Here the CDR3 DNA reads TGTGCCAGCAGTCTAACCTCGTACACCGGGGAGCTGTTTTTT. It is translated as CASSLTSYTGELFF.

This clone came up a few times. V gene TRBV9 combines with J gene TRBJ1-6; TRBD1 matches 10 bases. CDR3 length: 17 amino acids. J lost 6 bases, V lost 3 bases, and 9 bases had no gene match. Germline V lookup: CDR1 SGDLS, CDR2 YYNGEE. The DNA of the CDR3 is TGTGCCAGCAGCGCTTCCGGGACAGGGGCGCTTAATTCACCCCTCCACTTT. Translating gives CASSASGTGALNSPLHF. The full variable domain, in which reference TRBV9 and TRBJ1-6 provide the parts outside the CDR3, is DSGVTQTPKHLITATGQRVTLRCSPRSGDLSVYWYQQSLDQGLQFLIQYYNGEERAKGNILERFSAQQFPDLHSELNLSSLELGDSALYFCASSASGTGALNSPLHFGNGTRLTVT.

This clone was detected once. The genes are TRBV7-9 and TRBJ2-1, with a tentative D call TRBD2 (7 bases). Trimming removed 5 bases from V and 6 bases from J, with 26 bases in between. The CDR3 spans 18 residues. Germline lookup yields CDR1 SEHNR and CDR2 FQNEAQ (reference sequence). The CDR3 sequence is CASSPGGKGGGLLNEQFF. The DNA of the CDR3 is TGTGCCAGCAGCCCAGGCGGGAAGGGCGGGGGCCTACTCAATGAGCAGTTCTTC.

The J gene is TRBJ2-6, the V gene TRBV29-1; D unresolved. Trimming left V 3 bases short and J 4 bases short, with 7 bases between. Germline CDR1 reads SQVTM; CDR2 reads ANQGSEA. The CDR3 spans 13 residues. The CDR3 sequence: CSVEARGANVLTF. The CDR3 region has the DNA TGCAGCGTTGAGGCTAGGGGGGCCAACGTCCTGACTTTC.

V gene TRBV18 combines with J gene TRBJ2-7; 7 positions match TRBD1. With V trimmed by 3 bases and J by 0 bases, 5 bases remained unmatched. The length of the CDR3 is 15 residues. The germline V gene encodes CDR1 KGHSH and CDR2 LQKENI. CDR3 in amino acids: CASSPWTGASYEQYF. In nucleotides, the CDR3 is TGTGCCAGCTCACCGTGGACAGGAGCCTCCTACGAGCAGTACTTC.

The chain has TRBV10-2 and TRBJ2-1, with 9 positions matching TRBD2. Germline-derived CDR1 and CDR2 are WSHSY and SAAADI. CDR3 size: 16 residues. Unmatched junction bases numbered 5, after V lost 2 bases and J lost 3 bases. CDR3 nucleotide sequence: TGCGCCAGCAGTGAGGGCCTGCGGGGGGGCTACAATGAGCAGTTCTTC. This translates into CASSEGLRGGYNEQFF.

The sample holds one count of this clone. This chain links TRBV4-1 with TRBJ2-3, with 7 bases fitting TRBD2. V lost 6 bases and J lost 4; bases outside the gene matches: 16. The CDR3 contains 17 residues. The germline V gene has CDR1 MGHRA and CDR2 YSYEKL. The CDR3 loop reads CASRSIGTKYLPDTQYF. The CDR3 coding sequence is TGCGCCAGCAGGTCCATCGGGACTAAGTATTTACCAGATACGCAGTATTTT.